A single sample gave rise to the 21 T cell receptor beta chains below, sequenced in a study of technical replicates of blood from several donors. Assay: immunoSEQ multiplex PCR; the TCRdb copy retains only in-frame clones and omits some. This repertoire shows 60,000 to 85,000 clones, 91% found once; its top ten account for about 0.39%. Sequencing used T cells isolated from PBMCs. Receptors originate from a human donor in good health.

This chain uses TRBV28 with TRBJ1-5; D might be TRBD1 (6 bases). V lost 6 bases and J 4 bases, leaving 16 bases between the germline ends. The length of the CDR3 is 15 residues. Per the germline V gene, CDR1 is MDHEN and CDR2 is SYDVKM. The CDR3 bases are TGTGCCAGCAGACCAGCGGGGCAGGGGAATCAGCCCCAGCATTTT. Protein: CASRPAGQGNQPQHF.

V gene TRBV6-6 combines with J gene TRBJ1-2; a weak D match, TRBD1 (5 bases). CDR3 length: 13 amino acids. The germline gives CDR1 MNHNY, CDR2 SVGAGI (reference sequence). With 2 bases removed from V and 8 bases from J, the gap between germline ends came to 12 bases. The CDR3 loop reads CASSYLRGWGYTF. The CDR3, as DNA: TGTGCCAGCAGTTACCTCCGGGGGTGGGGCTACACCTTC.

The chain is built from TRBV5-1 and TRBJ2-6, with D tentatively TRBD1 (6 bases). Between the trimmed V and J ends, which lost 0 bases and 4 bases, there was a span of 8 bases. Germline loops: CDR1 SGHRS, CDR2 YFSETQ. This CDR3 comprises 15 residues. CDR3 nucleotide sequence: TGCGCCAGCAGCTTGGTTGGGGGCGGGGCCAACGTCCTGACTTTC. This gives the protein CASSLVGGGANVLTF.

This chain joins TRBV28 and TRBJ1-5, with no clear D. V lost 4 bases and J lost 0, with 7 bases in between. The germline CDR1 and CDR2 sequences are MDHEN and SYDVKM. The CDR3 totals 14 residues. The CDR3 protein is CASSSADSNQPQHF. For the CDR3, the DNA is TGTGCCAGCAGTTCCGCAGATAGCAATCAGCCCCAGCATTTT.

The rearrangement uses TRBV4-1 and TRBJ1-3; unclear D gene. V lost 4 bases, J lost 3 bases, and 19 bases lay in between. Germline V gene data show CDR1 as MGHRA and CDR2 as YSYEKL. This CDR3 is built from 17 residues. CDR3 sequence (DNA): TGCGCCAGCAGCCGGGGAGGGCTGGTTATTAGTGGAAACACCATATATTTT. It specifies CASSRGGLVISGNTIYF.

A single count supports this clone. The chain combines TRBV6-5 with TRBJ1-5; unclear D gene. CDR1 is MNHEY and CDR2 is SVGAGI in the germline V gene. Trimming shortened V by 4 bases and J by 2 bases, and 15 bases separated the two germline ends. This CDR3 is 16 amino acids long. In DNA, the CDR3 is TGTGCCAGCAGTTCCTCCTGGAGGGTGGGCAATCAGCCCCAGCATTTT. Its translation: CASSSSWRVGNQPQHF.

The rearrangement uses TRBV6-5 and TRBJ1-2; no definite D call. Germline V CDR1 and CDR2: MNHEY, SVGAGI. Trimming shortened V by 6 bases and J by 8 bases, and 16 bases separated the two germline ends. The CDR3 is 13 residues long. The CDR3 protein is CASSLTESGGYTF. In DNA, the CDR3 is TGTGCCAGCAGCCTAACAGAAAGCGGAGGCTACACCTTC.

The CDR3 nucleotides are TGTGCCAGCAGCCCCGTGAGGGGGCGAAAGCTGGAAGCTTTCTTT. This sequence encodes CASSPVRGRKLEAFF. The rearrangement links TRBV11-2 to TRBJ1-1; 7 nucleotides line up with TRBD1. V dropped 5 bases and J dropped 8; count of bases not matched to a gene: 14. The CDR3 runs to 15 residues. Germline V gene sequence: CDR1 SGHAT, CDR2 FQNNGV.

The chain links TRBV5-4 to TRBJ2-1; 7 bases line up with TRBD2. Trimming took 0 bases from V and 8 from J; bases not matched to a gene: 14. The CDR3 totals 17 residues. Germline CDR1 and CDR2: SGHNT and YYREEE (reference sequence). CDR3 region: CASSLEIGRESWYEQFF. The CDR3 coding sequence is TGTGCCAGCAGCTTGGAAATCGGGCGGGAGTCATGGTATGAGCAGTTCTTC.

The rearrangement links TRBV2 to TRBJ1-3; D not resolved. V lost 1 base to trimming and J lost 6 bases, with 7 bases between them. CDR3 length equals 13 residues. Germline V CDR1 and CDR2: SNHLY, FYNNEI. The CDR3 coding sequence is TGTGCCAGCAGTGAAGTTGGCCTAAACACCATATATTTT. Amino acids: CASSEVGLNTIYF.

The V call is TRBV27, the J call TRBJ2-7; TRBD1 agrees at 12 bases. The CDR3 contains 14 residues. The V gene end was trimmed by 3 bases and the J gene end by 5 bases; junction bases not matched to a gene: 2. Germline V gives CDR1 MNHEY, CDR2 SMNVEV (reference sequence). The chain's CDR3 is CASSLGQGAHEQYF. Here the CDR3 DNA reads TGTGCCAGCAGTTTGGGACAGGGGGCCCACGAGCAGTACTTC.

As DNA, the CDR3 is TGTGCCAGCAGTTTATATGCAGGGGGCTATACCGGGGAGCTGTTTTTT. Translated, it gives CASSLYAGGYTGELFF. The chain links TRBV28 to TRBJ2-2, with TRBD1 matching 8 bases. J was trimmed by 5 bases and V by 1 base; bases with no gene match: 6. The CDR3 is made up of 16 amino acids. CDR1 and CDR2 (germline): MDHEN, SYDVKM.

The gene calls are TRBV4-1 and TRBJ1-4; 8 nucleotides agree with TRBD1. The V segment lost 6 bases and the J segment 6 bases; nucleotides outside the gene matches: 6. The CDR3 totals 14 residues. Germline V CDR1 and CDR2: MGHRA, YSYEKL. CDR3 residues: CASSLDRGDEKLFF. DNA for the CDR3: TGCGCCAGCAGTCTCGACAGGGGAGATGAAAAACTGTTTTTT.

V gene TRBV5-6 combines with J gene TRBJ2-1, with no clear D. V lost 4 bases and J lost 9, with 17 bases in between. The CDR3 loop spans 14 amino acids. The germline V gene has CDR1 SGHDT and CDR2 YYEEEE. This chain's CDR3 is CASSQPAGVGEQFF. The CDR3 DNA sequence: TGTGCCAGCAGCCAACCGGCCGGAGTCGGTGAGCAGTTCTTC.

The chain uses TRBV7-8 and TRBJ1-5; TRBD1 matches at 9 bases. This CDR3 is built from 13 residues. Germline assignment: CDR1 SGHVS and CDR2 FQNEAQ. V lost 4 bases to trimming and J lost 5 bases; unmatched junction nucleotides: 0. CDR3: CASSWDRDQPQHF. CDR3 sequence (DNA): TGTGCCAGCAGCTGGGACAGGGATCAGCCCCAGCATTTT.

This clone was counted once. The rearrangement links TRBV5-4 to TRBJ1-1; tentative D call: TRBD1 (6 bases). The CDR3 loop spans 11 amino acids. V was pared by 4 bases and J by 10 bases, with 11 bases between. Looked up from germline, CDR1 is SGHNT and CDR2 is YYREEE (reference sequence). The CDR3 spells CASSVGRGAFF. The CDR3 region has the DNA TGTGCCAGCAGCGTCGGCAGGGGAGCTTTCTTT.

The chain recombines TRBV19 with TRBJ1-4, with 9 positions matching TRBD1. The germline V gene encodes CDR1 LNHDA and CDR2 SQIVND (reference sequence). The CDR3 loop spans 16 amino acids. V was pared by 4 bases and J by 0 bases, with 3 bases of the junction left unmatched. The CDR3 loop is CASSTRQGATNEKLFF. CDR3 coding DNA: TGTGCCAGTAGTACCCGACAGGGGGCAACTAATGAAAAACTGTTTTTT.

The J gene is TRBJ1-4, the V gene TRBV7-6; 7 nucleotides agree with TRBD1. Germline V gives CDR1 SGHVS, CDR2 FNYEAQ. The CDR3 sequence is 16 residues long. V trimming: 3 bases; J trimming: 0 bases; junction bases outside the gene matches: 4. In nucleotides, the CDR3 is TGTGCCAGCAGCTTTGGGACAGCGTCAACTAATGAAAAACTGTTTTTT. It encodes CASSFGTASTNEKLFF.

This chain joins TRBV10-3 and TRBJ2-5; TRBD2 aligns across 8 bases. The CDR3 extends over 14 amino acids. Looked up from germline, CDR1 is ENHRY and CDR2 is SYGVKD. The V gene end was trimmed by 5 bases and the J gene end by 4 bases; junction bases not matched to a gene: 6. The CDR3 nucleotides are TGTGCCATCAGTAGAAGCGGGAGCGGAGAGACCCAGTACTTC. Protein sequence: CAISRSGSGETQYF.

This chain joins TRBV5-1 and TRBJ2-1, with TRBD1 matching over 11 bases. J lost 8 bases, V lost 4 bases, and 5 bases had no gene match. Germline values: CDR1 SGHRS, CDR2 YFSETQ. This CDR3 has 14 amino acids. The CDR3, as DNA: TGCGCCAGCAGCAACCGGGACAGGGGGGATGAGCAGTTCTTC. As protein: CASSNRDRGDEQFF. Using reference TRBV5-1 and TRBJ2-1 for the parts outside the CDR3, the full variable domain is KAGVTQTPRYLIKTRGQQVTLSCSPISGHRSVSWYQQTPGQGLQFLFEYFSETQRNKGNFPGRFSGRQFSNSRSEMNVSTLELGDSALYLCASSNRDRGDEQFFGPGTRLTVL.

Worth noting for this clone: The junction differs from germline at one of its ends, possibly a read error. The gene calls are TRBV5-1 and TRBJ2-5; 10 nucleotides align to TRBD2. The CDR3 totals 14 residues. Looked up from germline, CDR1 is SGHRS and CDR2 is YFSETQ. The CDR3 spells CASCLAGGEETQYF. The DNA for the CDR3 is TGCGCCAGCTGCTTAGCGGGAGGCGAGGAGACCCAGTACTTC.